This T cell receptor beta chain was captured in a study of blood T cell repertoires in COVID-19. Study-wide context: Samples taken during acute and convalescent COVID-19 were collected in the United States, Italy and Spain.

Trimming at V came to 2 bases and at J to 4 bases, leaving 6 bases not matched to a gene. CDR1 is SGHVS and CDR2 is FNYEAQ in the germline V gene. This CDR3 is built from 15 residues. Enrolment of Seattle patients took place during active infection, and they were followed longitudinally. Original methodology: Amplification of reference gene primers was used by the study to estimate nucleated cell counts. The protocol was immunoSEQ multiplex PCR, while the TCRdb copy is restricted to in-frame clones and leaves out a portion. That table supplies the V and J calls and clone size; D and trimming were determined from the DNA. Among 100,000 to 150,000 clones listed, about 89% were seen once.

The V call is TRBV7-6, the J call TRBJ1-1, with TRBD1 matching over 8 bases. The sample taken for sequencing was peripheral blood. The TCR sequence derives from a man aged 55 to 70 with COVID-19, enrolled during active disease. The DNA for the CDR3 is TGTGCCAGCAGCTTACCTCCGACAGGGGCCACTGAAGCTTTCTTT. As protein: CASSLPPTGATEAFF.